This T cell receptor beta chain was sequenced for a study of graft-versus-host responses after intestinal transplantation. Study overall: Transplant recipients had multivisceral, liver-intestinal, or isolated intestinal grafts. Anti-thymocyte globulin served as induction for all recipients, who then took tacrolimus and steroids for about 3 years. Study-level results: Detected in recipient marrow were GvH clones, some of which were first observed in ileum or blood. Patients who carried graft-donor T cell macrochimerism also had high graft-versus-host to host-versus-graft clonal ratios in their allografts.

Data came from immunoSEQ multiplex PCR; TCRdb stores just in-frame clones and leaves some out. The sample has approximately 10,000 clones; 80% to 95% are singletons. Regarding this clone: Its antigen remains unidentified.

V was cut by 0 bases and J by 3 bases, with 6 bases left in between. Germline V gives CDR1 MNHEY, CDR2 SVGAGI. CDR3 length: 13 residues. The origin of this receptor is a human patient who received an intestinal transplant, so some T cells may come from the graft donor. The source was PBMCs, collected around nine weeks after transplant. This chain joins TRBV6-5 and TRBJ2-7; D gene unclear. CDR3 sequence (DNA): TGTGCCAGCAGTTACTCGGTGGGCTACGAGCAGTACTTC. It translates to CASSYSVGYEQYF.